This TCR beta chain was captured in a study of blood T cell repertoires in COVID-19. Germline V gene sequence: CDR1 LGHNA, CDR2 YNFKEQ. The CDR3 runs 16 residues. V was clipped by 3 bases and J by 0 bases; unmatched bases: 4. Source study methods: Nucleated cell counts were estimated from reference gene primer amplification. Clones were sequenced by immunoSEQ multiplex PCR, and TCRdb holds only the in-frame ones, with some missing. The V and J calls and clone size were taken over from that table, and D and trimming were inferred from the DNA. The sample consists of fewer than 65,000 clones, approximately 84% of them appearing once. This clone is a singleton in its sample.

The chain recombines TRBV4-2 with TRBJ2-2; 7 nucleotides match TRBD1. This sequence was found in a human donor in a cohort sampled during active COVID-19. Input material: peripheral blood. CDR3 region: CASSHTGTANTGELFF. The CDR3 nucleotides are TGTGCCAGCAGCCATACCGGGACAGCGAACACCGGGGAGCTGTTTTTT.